One and the same sample provided the 6 T cell receptor beta chains below, sequenced in a study of T cells after yellow fever vaccination. TCRdb re-analysed the 5' RACE reads in MiXCR, keeping a single row per CDR3 protein. The sample contains approximately 510,000 distinct CDR3 sequences, just over 20% of which appear only once. The sample consisted of PBMCs, taken less than 25 days after the first yellow fever vaccination. These receptors were taken from a man between 18 and 35 years old who received the YFV17D yellow fever vaccine.

This clonotype was counted a few times. DNA of the CDR3: TGTGCCAGCAGCTTAGCCCTAGCGGTGACAGATACGCAGTATTTT. Amino acid sequence: CASSLALAVTDTQYF. The V gene is TRBV7-2, the J gene TRBJ2-3; 7 bases map to TRBD2. CDR1 and CDR2 (germline): SGHTA, FQGNSA. This CDR3 is built from 15 residues. Trimming removed 0 bases from V and 3 bases from J; junction bases left unmatched: 3. The full variable domain, in which reference TRBV7-2 and TRBJ2-3 provide the parts outside the CDR3, is GAGVSQSPSNKVTEKGKDVELRCDPISGHTALYWYRQSLGQGLEFLIYFQGNSAPDKSGLPSDRFSAERTGGSVSTLTIQRTQQEDSAVYLCASSLALAVTDTQYFGPGTRLTVL.

The chain is built from TRBV5-6 and TRBJ1-1; no definite D call. With 0 bases removed from V and 4 bases from J, the gap between germline ends came to 4 bases. The CDR3 has 12 amino acids. In germline, CDR1 is SGHDT, CDR2 YYEEEE. CDR3: CASSLGPTEAFF. DNA of the CDR3: TGTGCCAGCAGCTTGGGTCCCACTGAAGCTTTCTTT. The variable domain in full, with the rest retrieved from reference TRBV5-6 and TRBJ1-1, is DAGVTQSPTHLIKTRGQQVTLRCSPKSGHDTVSWYQQALGQGPQFIFQYYEEEERQRGNFPDRFSGHQFPNYSSELNVNALLLGDSALYLCASSLGPTEAFFGQGTRLTVV.

V gene TRBV9 combines with J gene TRBJ2-2; D remains unclear. CDR3 length: 14 residues. The ends were cut back, 3 bases at V and 4 bases at J, with 10 bases in the middle. Germline V CDR1 and CDR2: SGDLS, YYNGEE. CDR3 in DNA: TGTGCCAGCAGCGCCGAGGTGGGCACCGGGGAGCTGTTTTTT. Its translation is CASSAEVGTGELFF.

The chain links TRBV7-2 to TRBJ2-5; 13 bases align to TRBD2. V lost 5 bases and J lost 4; bases outside the gene matches: 7. The CDR3 extends over 16 amino acids. Germline V gene data show CDR1 as SGHTA and CDR2 as FQGNSA. CDR3 protein: CASSRQLAGGRETQYF. The CDR3 DNA reads TGTGCCAGCAGCCGACAACTAGCGGGGGGGCGAGAGACCCAGTACTTC.

There are a few counts of this clonotype. The chain has TRBV20-1 and TRBJ1-2; D may be TRBD1 (6 bases). CDR1 is DFQATT, CDR2 SNEGSKA, per germline (reference sequence). CDR3 length: 13 residues. The germline V and J ends were trimmed by 3 bases and 6 bases, with 14 bases remaining between them. For the CDR3, the DNA is TGCAGTGCTAGGACACAGGGAAGTGATGGCTACACCTTC. The encoded protein is CSARTQGSDGYTF.

This clonotype was seen more than once but under ten times. The chain employs TRBV5-1 and TRBJ1-2; D remains unclear. CDR3 length: 13 amino acids. Trimming took off 4 bases at V and 12 bases at J, with 19 bases between the two ends. CDR1 is SGHRS, CDR2 YFSETQ, per germline. This CDR3 reads CASSRDTSETNTF. The CDR3 DNA is TGCGCCAGCAGCCGAGACACTAGTGAAACGAACACCTTC.